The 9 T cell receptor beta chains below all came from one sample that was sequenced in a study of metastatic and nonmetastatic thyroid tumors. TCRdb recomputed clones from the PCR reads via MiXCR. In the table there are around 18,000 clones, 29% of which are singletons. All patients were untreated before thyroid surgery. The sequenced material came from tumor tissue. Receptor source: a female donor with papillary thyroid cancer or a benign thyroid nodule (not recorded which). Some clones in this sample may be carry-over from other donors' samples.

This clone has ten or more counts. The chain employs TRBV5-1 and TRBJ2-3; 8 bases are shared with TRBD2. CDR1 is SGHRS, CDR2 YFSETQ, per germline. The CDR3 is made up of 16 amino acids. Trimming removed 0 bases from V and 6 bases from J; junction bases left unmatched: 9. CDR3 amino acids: CASSLEVSGGRDTQYF. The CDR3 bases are TGCGCCAGCAGCTTGGAGGTCAGCGGGGGTAGGGATACGCAGTATTTT.

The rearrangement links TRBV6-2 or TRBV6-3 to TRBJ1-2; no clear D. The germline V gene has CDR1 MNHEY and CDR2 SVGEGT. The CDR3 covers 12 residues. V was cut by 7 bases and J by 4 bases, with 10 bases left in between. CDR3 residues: CASIPPPYGYTF. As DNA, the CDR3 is TGTGCCAGCATCCCTCCCCCCTATGGCTACACCTTC.

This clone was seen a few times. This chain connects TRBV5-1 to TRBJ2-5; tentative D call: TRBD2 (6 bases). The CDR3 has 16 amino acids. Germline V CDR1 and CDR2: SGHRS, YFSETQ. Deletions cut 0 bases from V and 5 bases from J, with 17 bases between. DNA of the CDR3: TGCGCCAGCAGCTTGGCGGGGACTTTCCGGAGGGAGACCCAGTACTTC. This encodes CASSLAGTFRRETQYF.

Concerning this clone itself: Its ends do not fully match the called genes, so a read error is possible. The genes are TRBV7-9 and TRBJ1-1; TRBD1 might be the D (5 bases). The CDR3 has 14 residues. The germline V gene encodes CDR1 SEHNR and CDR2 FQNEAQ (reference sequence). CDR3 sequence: CASGRGVMNTKAFF. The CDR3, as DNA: TGTGCCAGCGGACGGGGCGTCATGAACACTAAAGCTTTCTTT.

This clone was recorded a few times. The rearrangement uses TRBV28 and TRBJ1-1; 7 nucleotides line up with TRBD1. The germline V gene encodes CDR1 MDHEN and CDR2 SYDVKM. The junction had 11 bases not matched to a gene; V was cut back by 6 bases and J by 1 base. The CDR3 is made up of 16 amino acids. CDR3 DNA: TGTGCCAGCAGGAGGTCCAGGGGGGGGAGGAACACTGAAGCTTTCTTT. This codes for CASRRSRGGRNTEAFF.

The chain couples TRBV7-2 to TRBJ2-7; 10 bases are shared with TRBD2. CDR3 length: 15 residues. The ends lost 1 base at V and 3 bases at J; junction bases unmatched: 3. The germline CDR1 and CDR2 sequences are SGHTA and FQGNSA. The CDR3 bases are TGTGCCAGCAGCTTAGAGCGGGGGGGCAACTACGAGCAGTACTTC. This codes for CASSLERGGNYEQYF.

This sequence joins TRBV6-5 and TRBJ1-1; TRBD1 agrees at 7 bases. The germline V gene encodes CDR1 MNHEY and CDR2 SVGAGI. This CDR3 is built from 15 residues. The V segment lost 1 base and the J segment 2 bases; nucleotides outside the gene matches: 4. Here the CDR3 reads CASSYYGTVNTEAFF. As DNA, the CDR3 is TGTGCCAGCAGTTACTACGGGACAGTCAACACTGAAGCTTTCTTT.

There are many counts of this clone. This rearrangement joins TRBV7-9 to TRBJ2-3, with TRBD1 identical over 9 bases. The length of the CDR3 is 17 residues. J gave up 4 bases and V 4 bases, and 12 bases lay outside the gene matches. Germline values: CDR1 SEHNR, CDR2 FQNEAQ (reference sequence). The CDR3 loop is CASSSTPGTGKADTQYF. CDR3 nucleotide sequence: TGTGCCAGCAGCTCCACCCCCGGGACAGGGAAAGCAGATACGCAGTATTTT.

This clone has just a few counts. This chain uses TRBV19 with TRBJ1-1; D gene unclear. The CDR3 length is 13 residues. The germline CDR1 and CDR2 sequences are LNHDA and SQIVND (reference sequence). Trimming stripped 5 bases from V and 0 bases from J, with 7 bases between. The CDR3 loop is CASSGPLNTEAFF. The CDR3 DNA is TGTGCCAGTAGTGGGCCCCTGAACACTGAAGCTTTCTTT.